This section outlines one TCR beta chain sequence together with its context. Its cognate antigen is unknown. At one of its ends the junction is not consistent with the germline gene, which may arise from a read error. Distinct nucleotide sequences in the sample also encode this CDR3. The data are from a study of cytomegalovirus exposure and HLA in healthy donors. General study findings and limits: A few V segments could not be told apart, such as TRBV6-2 and TRBV6-3, and were left out. Sequencing probably produced one cluster of sequence variants that were highly shared. TCR beta V- and J-gene trimming, according to a later analysis, was linked to a missense DCLRE1C variant. A later analysis appeared to link common viral pathogens to several of the most significant clusters.

Primers for the PCR totalled 60 Vbeta and 13 Jbeta. The method was immunoSEQ multiplex PCR; TCRdb's version includes in-frame clones alone and lacks a portion of them. The profile shows more than 80,000 clones, 69% of them singletons. The CDR3 extends over 15 amino acids. The V gene's germline CDR1 is SNHLY and CDR2 FYNNEI. The sequence derives from a middle-aged man in good health and CMV-seronegative. What was sequenced was PBMCs. The V gene is TRBV2, the J gene TRBJ1-1, with TRBD1 identical over 11 bases. The CDR3 DNA sequence: TGCGCCAGCAGCTGGGGGGGACAGGGGGAGACTGAAGCTTTCTTT. Translating gives CASSWGGQGETEAFF.